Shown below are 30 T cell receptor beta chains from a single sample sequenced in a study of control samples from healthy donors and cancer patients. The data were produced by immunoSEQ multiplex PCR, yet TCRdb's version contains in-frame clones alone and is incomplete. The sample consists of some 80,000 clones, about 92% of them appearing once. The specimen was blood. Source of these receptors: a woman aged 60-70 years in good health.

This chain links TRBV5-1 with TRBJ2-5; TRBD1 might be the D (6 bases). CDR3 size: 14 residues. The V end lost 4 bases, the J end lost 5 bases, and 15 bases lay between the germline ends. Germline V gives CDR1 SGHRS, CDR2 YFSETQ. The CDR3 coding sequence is TGCGCCAGCAGCACCGGGACACGGTCGGAGACCCAGTACTTC. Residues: CASSTGTRSETQYF.

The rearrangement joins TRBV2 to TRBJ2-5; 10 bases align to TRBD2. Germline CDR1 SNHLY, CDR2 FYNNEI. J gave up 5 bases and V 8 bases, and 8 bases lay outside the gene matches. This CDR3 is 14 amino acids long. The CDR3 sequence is CASGAGTSVETQYF. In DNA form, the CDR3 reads TGTGCCAGCGGGGCCGGGACTAGCGTGGAGACCCAGTACTTC.

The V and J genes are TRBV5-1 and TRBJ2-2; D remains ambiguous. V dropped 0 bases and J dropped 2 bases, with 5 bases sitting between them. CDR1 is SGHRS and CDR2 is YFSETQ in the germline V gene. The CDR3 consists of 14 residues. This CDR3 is CASSLGENTGELFF. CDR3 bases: TGCGCCAGCAGCTTGGGGGAAAACACCGGGGAGCTGTTTTTT.

The CDR3 reads CATSDLHSNTGELFF. The CDR3 bases are TGTGCCACCAGTGATTTGCATTCCAACACCGGGGAGCTGTTTTTT. This sequence joins TRBV24-1 and TRBJ2-2; D is uncertain. CDR3 length: 15 residues. V was cut by 0 bases and J by 2 bases, with 6 bases left in between. From germline, CDR1 is KGHDR and CDR2 SFDVKD.

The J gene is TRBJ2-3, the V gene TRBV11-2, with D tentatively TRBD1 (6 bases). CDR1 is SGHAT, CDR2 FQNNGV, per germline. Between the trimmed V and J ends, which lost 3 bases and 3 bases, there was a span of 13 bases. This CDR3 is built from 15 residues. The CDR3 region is CASSFQGRGTDTQYF. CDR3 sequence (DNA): TGTGCCAGCAGCTTTCAGGGGCGCGGGACAGATACGCAGTATTTT.

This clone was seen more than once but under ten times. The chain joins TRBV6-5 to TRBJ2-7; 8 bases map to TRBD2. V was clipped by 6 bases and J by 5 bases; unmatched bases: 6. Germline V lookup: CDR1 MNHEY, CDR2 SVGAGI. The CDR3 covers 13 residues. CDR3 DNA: TGTGCCAGCAGATCCGGGAGGGGTAACGAGCAGTACTTC. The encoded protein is CASRSGRGNEQYF.

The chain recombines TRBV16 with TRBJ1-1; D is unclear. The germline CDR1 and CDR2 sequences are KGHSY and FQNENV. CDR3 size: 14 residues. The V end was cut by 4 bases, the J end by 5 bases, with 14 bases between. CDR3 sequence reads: CASSLSIGSTEAFF. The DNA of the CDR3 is TGTGCCAGCAGCCTATCGATAGGGAGTACTGAAGCTTTCTTT.

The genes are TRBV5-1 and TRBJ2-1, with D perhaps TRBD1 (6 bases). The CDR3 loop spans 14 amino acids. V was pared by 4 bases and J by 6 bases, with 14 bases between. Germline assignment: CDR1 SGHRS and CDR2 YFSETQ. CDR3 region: CASSTNTGRNEQFF. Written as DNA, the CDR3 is TGCGCCAGCAGCACCAACACAGGGCGCAATGAGCAGTTCTTC. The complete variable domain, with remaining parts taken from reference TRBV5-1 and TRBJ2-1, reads KAGVTQTPRYLIKTRGQQVTLSCSPISGHRSVSWYQQTPGQGLQFLFEYFSETQRNKGNFPGRFSGRQFSNSRSEMNVSTLELGDSALYLCASSTNTGRNEQFFGPGTRLTVL.

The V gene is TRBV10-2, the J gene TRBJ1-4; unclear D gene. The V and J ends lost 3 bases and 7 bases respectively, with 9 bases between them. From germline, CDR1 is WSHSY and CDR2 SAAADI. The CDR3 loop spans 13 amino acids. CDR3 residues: CASSDERGEKLFF. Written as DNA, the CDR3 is TGCGCCAGCAGTGATGAGCGAGGTGAAAAACTGTTTTTT.

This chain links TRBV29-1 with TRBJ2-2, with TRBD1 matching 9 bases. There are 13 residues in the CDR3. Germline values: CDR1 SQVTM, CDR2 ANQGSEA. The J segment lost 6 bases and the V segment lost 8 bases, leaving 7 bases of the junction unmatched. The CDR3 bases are TGCAGCACGAGGGGACAGGGATCCGGGGAGCTGTTTTTT. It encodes CSTRGQGSGELFF.

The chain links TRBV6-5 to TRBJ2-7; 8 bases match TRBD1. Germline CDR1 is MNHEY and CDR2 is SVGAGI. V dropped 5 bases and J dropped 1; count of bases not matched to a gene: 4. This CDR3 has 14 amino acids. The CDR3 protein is CASSRTGTSYEQYF. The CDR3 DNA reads TGTGCCAGCAGTAGGACAGGGACTTCCTACGAGCAGTACTTC.

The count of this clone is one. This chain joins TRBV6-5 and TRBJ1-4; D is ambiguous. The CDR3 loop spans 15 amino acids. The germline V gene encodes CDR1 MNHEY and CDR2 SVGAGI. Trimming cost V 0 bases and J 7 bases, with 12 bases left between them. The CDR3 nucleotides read TGTGCCAGCAGTTACTCTCGGCAGGCCTCTGAAAAACTGTTTTTT. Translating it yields CASSYSRQASEKLFF.

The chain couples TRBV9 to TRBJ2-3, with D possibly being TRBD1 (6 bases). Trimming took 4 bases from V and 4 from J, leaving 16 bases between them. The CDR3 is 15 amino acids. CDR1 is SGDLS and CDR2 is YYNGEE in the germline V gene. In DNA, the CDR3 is TGTGCCAGCAGCCCCCGCAGGGGCATGGCAGATACGCAGTATTTT. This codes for CASSPRRGMADTQYF.

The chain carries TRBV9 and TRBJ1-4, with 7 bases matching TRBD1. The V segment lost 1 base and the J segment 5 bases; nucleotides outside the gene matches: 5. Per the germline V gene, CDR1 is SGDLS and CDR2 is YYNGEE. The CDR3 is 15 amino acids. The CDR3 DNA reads TGTGCCAGCAGCGTACAGACAGGGCCAAATGAAAAACTGTTTTTT. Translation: CASSVQTGPNEKLFF.

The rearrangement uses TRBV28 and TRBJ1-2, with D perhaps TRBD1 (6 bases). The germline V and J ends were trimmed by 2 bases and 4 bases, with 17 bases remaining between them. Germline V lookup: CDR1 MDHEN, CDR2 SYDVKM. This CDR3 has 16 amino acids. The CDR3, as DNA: TGTGCCAGCAGTTTAGGCGCCAACAGGGTTGCCTATGGCTACACCTTC. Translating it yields CASSLGANRVAYGYTF.

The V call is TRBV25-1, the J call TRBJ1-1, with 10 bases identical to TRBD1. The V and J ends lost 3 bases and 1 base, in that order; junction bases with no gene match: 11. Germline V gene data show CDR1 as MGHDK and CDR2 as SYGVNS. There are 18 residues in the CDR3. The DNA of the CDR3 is TGTGCCAGCAGTGATTCCCTGACAGGGGGCGGATGGAACACTGAAGCTTTCTTT. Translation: CASSDSLTGGGWNTEAFF.

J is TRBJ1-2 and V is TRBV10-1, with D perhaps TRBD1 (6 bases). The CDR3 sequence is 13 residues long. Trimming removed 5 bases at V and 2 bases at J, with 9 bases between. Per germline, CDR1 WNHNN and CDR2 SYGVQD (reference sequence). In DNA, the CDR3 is TGCGCCAGCAGTTCGGGACAAAACTATGGCTACACCTTC. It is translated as CASSSGQNYGYTF.

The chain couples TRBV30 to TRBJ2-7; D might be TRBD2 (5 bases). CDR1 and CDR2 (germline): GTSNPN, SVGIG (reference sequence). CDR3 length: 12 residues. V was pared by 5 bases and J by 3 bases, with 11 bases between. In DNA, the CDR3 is TGTGCCTGGGCATCCGGAGGCTACGAGCAGTACTTC. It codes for CAWASGGYEQYF.

The DNA of the CDR3 is TGTGCCAGCAGCGCGGGACAGGGTCACTATGGCTACACCTTC. Translating it yields CASSAGQGHYGYTF. This chain connects TRBV9 to TRBJ1-2, with 9 bases identical to TRBD1. This CDR3 has 14 amino acids. After removal of 3 bases from V and 3 bases from J, the junction contained 3 bases not matched to a gene. CDR1 and CDR2 (germline): SGDLS, YYNGEE.

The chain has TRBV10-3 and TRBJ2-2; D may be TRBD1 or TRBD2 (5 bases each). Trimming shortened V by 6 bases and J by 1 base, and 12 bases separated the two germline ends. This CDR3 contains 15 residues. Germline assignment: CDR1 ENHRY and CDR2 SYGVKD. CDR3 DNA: TGTGCCATCAGCCGCCGGGACCTGAACACCGGGGAGCTGTTTTTT. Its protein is CAISRRDLNTGELFF.

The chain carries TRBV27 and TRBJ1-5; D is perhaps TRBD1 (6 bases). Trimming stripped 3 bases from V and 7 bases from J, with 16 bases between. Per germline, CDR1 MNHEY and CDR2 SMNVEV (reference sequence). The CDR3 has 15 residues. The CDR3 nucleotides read TGTGCCAGCAGTTTGGTTCCGGGGGCCCGGCAGCCCCAGCATTTT. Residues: CASSLVPGARQPQHF.

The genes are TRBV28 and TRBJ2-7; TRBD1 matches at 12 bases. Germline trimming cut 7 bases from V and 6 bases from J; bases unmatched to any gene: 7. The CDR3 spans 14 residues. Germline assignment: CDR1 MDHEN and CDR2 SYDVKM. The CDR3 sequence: CASTPGQGAPEQYF. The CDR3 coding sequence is TGTGCCAGCACCCCGGGACAGGGGGCGCCCGAGCAGTACTTC. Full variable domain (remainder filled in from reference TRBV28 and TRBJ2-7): DVKVTQSSRYLVKRTGEKVFLECVQDMDHENMFWYRQDPGLGLRLIYFSYDVKMKEKGDIPEGYSVSREKKERFSLILESASTNQTSMYLCASTPGQGAPEQYFGPGTRLTVT.

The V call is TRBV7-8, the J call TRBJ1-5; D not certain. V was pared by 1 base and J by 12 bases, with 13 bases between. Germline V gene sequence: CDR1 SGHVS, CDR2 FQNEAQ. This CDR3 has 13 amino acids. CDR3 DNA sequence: TGTGCCAGCAGCTTAGGACGCAGGAGAGGCCAGCATTTT. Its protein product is CASSLGRRRGQHF.

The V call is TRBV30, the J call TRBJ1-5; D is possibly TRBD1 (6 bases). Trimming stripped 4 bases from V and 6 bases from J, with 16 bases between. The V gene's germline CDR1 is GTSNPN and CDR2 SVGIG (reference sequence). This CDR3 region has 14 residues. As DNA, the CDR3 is TGTGCCTGGACCCCTGAGGGGGGGGGTCAGCCCCAGCATTTT. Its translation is CAWTPEGGGQPQHF.

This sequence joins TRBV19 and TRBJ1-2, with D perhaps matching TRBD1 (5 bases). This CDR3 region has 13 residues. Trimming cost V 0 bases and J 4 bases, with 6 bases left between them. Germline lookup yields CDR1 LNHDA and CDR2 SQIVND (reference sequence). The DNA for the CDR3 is TGTGCCAGTAGTATAGATGGGGCCTATGGCTACACCTTC. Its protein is CASSIDGAYGYTF.

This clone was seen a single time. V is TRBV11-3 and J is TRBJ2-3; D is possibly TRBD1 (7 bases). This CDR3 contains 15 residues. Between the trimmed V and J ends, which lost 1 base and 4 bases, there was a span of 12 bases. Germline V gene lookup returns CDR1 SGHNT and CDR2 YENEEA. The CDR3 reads CASSLGRGRADTQYF. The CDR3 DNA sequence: TGTGCCAGCAGCTTAGGGAGGGGGCGCGCAGATACGCAGTATTTT.

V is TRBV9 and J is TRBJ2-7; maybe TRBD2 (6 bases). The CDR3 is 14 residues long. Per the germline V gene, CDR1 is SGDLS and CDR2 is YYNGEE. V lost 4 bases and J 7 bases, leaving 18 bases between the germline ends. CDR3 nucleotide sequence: TGTGCCAGCAGCTCAAGTGGAGGGTTCTCGGAGCAGTACTTC. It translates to CASSSSGGFSEQYF.

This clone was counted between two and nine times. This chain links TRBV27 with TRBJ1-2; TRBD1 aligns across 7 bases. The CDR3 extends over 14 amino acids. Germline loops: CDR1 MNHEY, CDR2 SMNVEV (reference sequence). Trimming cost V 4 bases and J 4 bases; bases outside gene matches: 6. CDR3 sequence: CASSSGGQFYGYTF. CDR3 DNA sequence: TGTGCCAGCAGTTCAGGGGGACAGTTCTATGGCTACACCTTC.

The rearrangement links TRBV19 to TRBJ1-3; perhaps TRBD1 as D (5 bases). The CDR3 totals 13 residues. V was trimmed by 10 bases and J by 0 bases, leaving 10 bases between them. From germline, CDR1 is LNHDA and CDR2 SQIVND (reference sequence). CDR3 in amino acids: CATSGGSGNTIYF. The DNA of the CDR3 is TGTGCCACCAGCGGGGGCTCTGGAAACACCATATATTTT.

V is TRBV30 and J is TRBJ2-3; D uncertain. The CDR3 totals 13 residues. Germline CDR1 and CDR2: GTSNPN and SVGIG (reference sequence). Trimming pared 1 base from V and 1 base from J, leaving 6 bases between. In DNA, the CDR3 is TGTGCCTGGAGTGATACCGGCACAGATACGCAGTATTTT. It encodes CAWSDTGTDTQYF. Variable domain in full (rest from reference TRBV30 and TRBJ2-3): SQTIHQWPATLVQPVGSPLSLECTVEGTSNPNLYWYRQAAGRGLQLLFYSVGIGQISSEVPQNLSASRPQDRQFILSSKKLLLSDSGFYLCAWSDTGTDTQYFGPGTRLTVL.